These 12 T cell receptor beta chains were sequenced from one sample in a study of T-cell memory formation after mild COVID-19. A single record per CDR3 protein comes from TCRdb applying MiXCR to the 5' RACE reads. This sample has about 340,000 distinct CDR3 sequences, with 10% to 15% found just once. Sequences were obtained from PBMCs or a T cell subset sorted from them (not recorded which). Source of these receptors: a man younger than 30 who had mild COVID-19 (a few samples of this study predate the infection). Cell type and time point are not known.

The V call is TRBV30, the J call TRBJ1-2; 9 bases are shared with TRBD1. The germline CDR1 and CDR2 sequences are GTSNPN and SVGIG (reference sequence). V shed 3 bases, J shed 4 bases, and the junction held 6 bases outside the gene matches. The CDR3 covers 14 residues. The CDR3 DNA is TGTGCCTGGAGCCAGGACAGGGGTGGCTATGGCTACACCTTC. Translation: CAWSQDRGGYGYTF.

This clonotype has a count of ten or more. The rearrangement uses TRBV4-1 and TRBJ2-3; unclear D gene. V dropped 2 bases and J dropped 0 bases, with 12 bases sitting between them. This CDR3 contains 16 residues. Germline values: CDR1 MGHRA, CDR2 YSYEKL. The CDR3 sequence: CASSQQDLISTDTQYF. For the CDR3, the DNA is TGCGCCAGCAGCCAACAGGACCTCATCAGCACAGATACGCAGTATTTT.

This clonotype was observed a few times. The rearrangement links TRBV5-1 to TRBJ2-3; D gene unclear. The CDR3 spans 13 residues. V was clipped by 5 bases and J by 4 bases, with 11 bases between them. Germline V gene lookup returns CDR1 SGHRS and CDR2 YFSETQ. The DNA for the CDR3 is TGCGCCAGCAGACTACCCAGGTCAGATACGCAGTATTTT. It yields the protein CASRLPRSDTQYF.

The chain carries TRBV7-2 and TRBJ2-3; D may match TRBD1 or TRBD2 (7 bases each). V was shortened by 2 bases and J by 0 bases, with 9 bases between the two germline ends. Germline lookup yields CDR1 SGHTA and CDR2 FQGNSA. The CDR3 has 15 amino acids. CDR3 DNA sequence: TGTGCCAGCAGCTTACAGGGGGGGAGCACAGATACGCAGTATTTT. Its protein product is CASSLQGGSTDTQYF.

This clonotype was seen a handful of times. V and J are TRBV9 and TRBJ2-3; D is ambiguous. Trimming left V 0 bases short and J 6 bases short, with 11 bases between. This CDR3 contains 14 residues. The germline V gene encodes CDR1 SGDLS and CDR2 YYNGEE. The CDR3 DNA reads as TGTGCCAGCAGCGTAGAGCTAGTCTCCGATACGCAGTATTTT. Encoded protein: CASSVELVSDTQYF. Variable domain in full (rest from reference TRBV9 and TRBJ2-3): DSGVTQTPKHLITATGQRVTLRCSPRSGDLSVYWYQQSLDQGLQFLIQYYNGEERAKGNILERFSAQQFPDLHSELNLSSLELGDSALYFCASSVELVSDTQYFGPGTRLTVL.

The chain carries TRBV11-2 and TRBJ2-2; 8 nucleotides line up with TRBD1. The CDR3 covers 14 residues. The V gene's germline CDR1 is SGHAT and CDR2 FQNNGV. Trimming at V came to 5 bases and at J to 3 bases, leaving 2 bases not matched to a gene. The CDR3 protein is CASSMTGDTGELFF. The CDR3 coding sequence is TGTGCCAGCAGCATGACAGGGGACACCGGGGAGCTGTTTTTT.

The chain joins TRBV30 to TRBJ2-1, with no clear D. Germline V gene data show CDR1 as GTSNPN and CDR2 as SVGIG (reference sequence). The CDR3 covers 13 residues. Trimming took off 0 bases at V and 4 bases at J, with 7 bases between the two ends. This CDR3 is CAWSVGPYNEQFF. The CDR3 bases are TGTGCCTGGAGTGTCGGACCATACAATGAGCAGTTCTTC.

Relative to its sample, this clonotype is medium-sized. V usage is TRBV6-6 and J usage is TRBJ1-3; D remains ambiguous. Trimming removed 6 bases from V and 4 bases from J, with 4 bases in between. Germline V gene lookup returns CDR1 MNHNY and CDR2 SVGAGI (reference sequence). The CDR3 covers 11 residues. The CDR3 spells CASRPGNTIYF. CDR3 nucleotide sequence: TGTGCCAGCAGGCCAGGAAACACCATATATTTT.

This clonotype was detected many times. The chain's CDR3 is CASSSLAGNYEQYF. The CDR3 DNA reads as TGTGCCAGCAGCTCACTAGCGGGGAACTACGAGCAGTACTTC. The V and J genes are TRBV5-4 and TRBJ2-7, with 10 bases identical to TRBD2. The CDR3 consists of 14 residues. The V gene's germline CDR1 is SGHNT and CDR2 YYREEE (reference sequence). The J segment lost 3 bases and the V segment lost 3 bases, leaving 3 bases of the junction unmatched.

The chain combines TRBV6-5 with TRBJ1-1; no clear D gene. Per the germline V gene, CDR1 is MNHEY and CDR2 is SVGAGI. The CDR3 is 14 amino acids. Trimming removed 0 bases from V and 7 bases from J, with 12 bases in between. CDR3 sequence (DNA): TGTGCCAGCAGTTACTCGATGGTGTTGGGTGAAGCTTTCTTT. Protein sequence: CASSYSMVLGEAFF.

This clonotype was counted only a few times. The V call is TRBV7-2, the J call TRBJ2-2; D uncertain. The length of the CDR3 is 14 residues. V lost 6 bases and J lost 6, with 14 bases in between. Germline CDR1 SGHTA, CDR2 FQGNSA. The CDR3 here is CASRIGPTAGELFF. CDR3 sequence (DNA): TGTGCCAGCAGAATCGGACCGACCGCCGGGGAGCTGTTTTTT. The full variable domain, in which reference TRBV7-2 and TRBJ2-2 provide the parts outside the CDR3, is GAGVSQSPSNKVTEKGKDVELRCDPISGHTALYWYRQSLGQGLEFLIYFQGNSAPDKSGLPSDRFSAERTGGSVSTLTIQRTQQEDSAVYLCASRIGPTAGELFFGEGSRLTVL.

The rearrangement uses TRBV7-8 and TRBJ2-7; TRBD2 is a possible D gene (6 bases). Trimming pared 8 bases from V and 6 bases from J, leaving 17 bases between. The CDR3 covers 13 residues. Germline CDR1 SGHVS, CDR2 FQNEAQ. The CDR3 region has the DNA TGTGCCAGCGCGGGACCTCTTACCCTCGAGCAGTACGTC. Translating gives CASAGPLTLEQYV.